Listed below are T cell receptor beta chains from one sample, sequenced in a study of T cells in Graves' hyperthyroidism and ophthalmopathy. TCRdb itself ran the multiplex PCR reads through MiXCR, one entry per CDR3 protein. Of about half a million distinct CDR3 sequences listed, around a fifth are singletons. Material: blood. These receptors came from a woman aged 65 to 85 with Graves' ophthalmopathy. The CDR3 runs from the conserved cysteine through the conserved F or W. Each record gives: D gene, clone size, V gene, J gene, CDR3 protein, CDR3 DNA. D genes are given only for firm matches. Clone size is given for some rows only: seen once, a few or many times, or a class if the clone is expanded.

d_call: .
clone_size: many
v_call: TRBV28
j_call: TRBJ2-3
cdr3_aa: CASRQQGTDTQYF
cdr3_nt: TGTGCCAGCAGACAACAGGGCACAGATACGCAGTATTTT

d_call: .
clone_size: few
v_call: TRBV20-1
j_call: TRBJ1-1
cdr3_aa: CSARDPFLGGYTEAFF
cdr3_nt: TGCAGTGCTAGAGACCCGTTTCTCGGGGGGTACACTGAAGCTTTCTTT

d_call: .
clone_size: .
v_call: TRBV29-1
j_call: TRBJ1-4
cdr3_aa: CSVTTNEKLFF
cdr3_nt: TGCAGCGTTACAACTAATGAAAAACTGTTTTTT

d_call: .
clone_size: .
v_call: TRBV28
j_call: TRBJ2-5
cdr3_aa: CASSTPDSLGAQYF
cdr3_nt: TGTGCCAGCAGTACCCCTGACAGCCTGGGGGCCCAGTACTTC

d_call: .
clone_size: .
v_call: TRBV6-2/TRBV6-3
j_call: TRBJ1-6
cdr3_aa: CASSYSGDSPLHF
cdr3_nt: TGTGCCAGCAGTTACTCGGGGGATTCACCCCTCCACTTT

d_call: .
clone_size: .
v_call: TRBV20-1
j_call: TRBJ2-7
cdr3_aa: CSAARLDYEQYF
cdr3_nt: TGCAGTGCTGCTAGGCTTGATTACGAGCAGTACTTC

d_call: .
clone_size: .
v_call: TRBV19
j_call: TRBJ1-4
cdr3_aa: CASTPGLGDEKLFF
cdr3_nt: TGTGCCAGTACACCGGGACTCGGGGATGAAAAACTGTTTTTT

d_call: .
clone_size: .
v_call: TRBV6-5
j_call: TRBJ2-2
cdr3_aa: CASSPLRTNTGELFF
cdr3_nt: TGTGCCAGCAGCCCTTTACGGACGAACACCGGGGAGCTGTTTTTT

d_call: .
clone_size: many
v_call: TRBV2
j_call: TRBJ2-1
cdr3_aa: CAASPRNEQFF
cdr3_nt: TGTGCCGCCAGCCCCCGCAATGAGCAGTTCTTC

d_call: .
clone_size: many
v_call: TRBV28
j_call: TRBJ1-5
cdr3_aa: CASSMGSFGNQPQHF
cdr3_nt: TGTGCCAGCAGCATGGGGTCTTTCGGCAATCAGCCCCAGCATTTT

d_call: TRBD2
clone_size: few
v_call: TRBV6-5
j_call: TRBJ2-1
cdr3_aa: CASSYPPGLAGGVQFF
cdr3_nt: TGTGCCAGCAGTTATCCGCCGGGACTAGCGGGAGGTGTGCAGTTCTTC

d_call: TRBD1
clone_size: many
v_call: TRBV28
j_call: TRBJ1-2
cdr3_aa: CASSQGDSINYGYTF
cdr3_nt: TGTGCCAGCAGCCAAGGGGACAGCATCAACTATGGCTACACCTTC

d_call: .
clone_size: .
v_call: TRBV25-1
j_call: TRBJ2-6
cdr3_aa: CASSDSRSGANVLTF
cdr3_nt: TGTGCCAGCAGTGACAGCCGCTCTGGGGCCAACGTCCTGACTTTC

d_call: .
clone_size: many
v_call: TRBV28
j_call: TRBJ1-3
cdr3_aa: CASSVQGNTIYF
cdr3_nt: TGTGCCAGCAGCGTACAGGGAAACACCATATATTTT

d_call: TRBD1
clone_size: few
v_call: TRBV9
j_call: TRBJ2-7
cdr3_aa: CASSVGTGHTYEQYF
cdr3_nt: TGTGCCAGCAGCGTAGGGACAGGACATACCTACGAGCAGTACTTC

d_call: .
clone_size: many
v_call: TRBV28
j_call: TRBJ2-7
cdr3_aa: CASRGNLYEQYF
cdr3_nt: TGTGCCAGCAGGGGGAATCTCTACGAGCAGTACTTC

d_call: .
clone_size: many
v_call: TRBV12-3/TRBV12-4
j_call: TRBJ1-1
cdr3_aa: CASSLGQLGTEAFF
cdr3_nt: TGTGCCAGCAGTTTAGGACAGTTGGGCACTGAAGCTTTCTTT

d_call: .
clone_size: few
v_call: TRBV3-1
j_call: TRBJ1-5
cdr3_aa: CASSQEPPWTDTQPQHF
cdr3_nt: TGTGCCAGCAGCCAAGAGCCGCCCTGGACAGATACCCAGCCCCAGCATTTT